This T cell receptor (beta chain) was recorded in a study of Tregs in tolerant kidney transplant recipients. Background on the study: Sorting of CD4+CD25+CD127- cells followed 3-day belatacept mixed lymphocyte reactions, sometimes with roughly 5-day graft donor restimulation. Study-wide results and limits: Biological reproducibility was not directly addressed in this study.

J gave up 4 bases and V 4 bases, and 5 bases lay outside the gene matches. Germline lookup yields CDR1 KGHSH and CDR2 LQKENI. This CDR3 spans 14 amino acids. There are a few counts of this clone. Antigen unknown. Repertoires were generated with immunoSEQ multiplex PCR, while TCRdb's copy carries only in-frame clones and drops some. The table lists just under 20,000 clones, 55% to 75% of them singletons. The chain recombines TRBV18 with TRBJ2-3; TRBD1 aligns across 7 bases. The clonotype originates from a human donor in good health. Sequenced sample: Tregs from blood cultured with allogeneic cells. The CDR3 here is CASSLQGLADTQYF. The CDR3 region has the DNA TGTGCCAGCTCACTACAGGGGTTGGCAGATACGCAGTATTTT.